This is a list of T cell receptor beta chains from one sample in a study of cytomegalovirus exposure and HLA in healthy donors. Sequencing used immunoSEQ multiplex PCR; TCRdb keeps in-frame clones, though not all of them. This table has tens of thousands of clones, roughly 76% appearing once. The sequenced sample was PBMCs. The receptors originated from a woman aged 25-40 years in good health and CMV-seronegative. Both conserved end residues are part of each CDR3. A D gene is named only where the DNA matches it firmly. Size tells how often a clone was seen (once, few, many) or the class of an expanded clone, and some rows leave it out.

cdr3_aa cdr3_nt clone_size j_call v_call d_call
CASSFWQGATGELFF TGTGCCAGCAGTTTTTGGCAGGGGGCGACCGGGGAGCTGTTTTTT once TRBJ2-2 TRBV27 TRBD1
CASSPPALAGGRGTQYF TGCGCCAGCAGCCCCCCCGCCCTAGCGGGAGGGAGGGGTACGCAGTATTTT - TRBJ2-3 TRBV5-1 TRBD2
CASSPQGTGNTEAFF TGTGCCAGCAGCCCCCAGGGGACGGGGAACACTGAAGCTTTCTTT - TRBJ1-1 TRBV7-9 -
CASSQMGQGLYYGYTF TGTGCCAGCAGCCAAATGGGACAGGGTCTCTACTATGGCTACACCTTC - TRBJ1-2 TRBV16 TRBD1
CAGSDSGTGVSEQYF TGTGCCGGCAGCGATTCCGGGACAGGGGTCTCCGAGCAGTACTTC - TRBJ2-7 TRBV6-1 TRBD1
CSVDPAGAVETQYF TGCAGCGTCGACCCCGCGGGGGCCGTTGAGACCCAGTACTTC few TRBJ2-5 TRBV29-1 -
CASSFGTGYNEQFF TGTGCCAGCAGTTTCGGGACAGGGTACAATGAGCAGTTCTTC - TRBJ2-1 TRBV27 TRBD1
CASSSLAGAGYEQYF TGCGCCAGCAGCTCATTAGCGGGAGCGGGCTACGAGCAGTACTTC - TRBJ2-7 TRBV5-1 TRBD2
CASSPGQQGNTEAFF TGTGCCAGCTCACCCGGCCAGCAGGGGAACACTGAAGCTTTCTTT - TRBJ1-1 TRBV18 -
CASSYRDRATDTQYF TGTGCCAGCAGTTACCGGGACAGGGCTACAGATACGCAGTATTTT - TRBJ2-3 TRBV27 TRBD1
CAWSSGSSMTDTQYF TGTGCCTGGAGTAGCGGGAGTTCGATGACAGATACGCAGTATTTT - TRBJ2-3 TRBV30 TRBD2
CASSVGDKGLGTQYF TGTGCCAGCAGCGTAGGGGACAAGGGCTTGGGGACCCAGTACTTC - TRBJ2-5 TRBV9 -
CASSSTGKAFF TGTGCCAGCAGCTCAACAGGGAAAGCTTTCTTT - TRBJ1-1 TRBV7-9 -
CASSEEGGAYNSPLHF TGTGCCAGCAGTGAAGAAGGGGGGGCGTATAATTCACCCCTCCACTTT - TRBJ1-6 TRBV6-1 -
CASSPRTFNAGELFF TGTGCCAGCAGCCCGCGGACTTTTAACGCCGGGGAGCTGTTTTTT - TRBJ2-2 TRBV9 -
CASRPLRGLSPRSDSNQPQHF TGCGCCAGCAGGCCCCTCAGGGGCTTATCGCCACGATCCGATAGCAATCAGCCCCAGCATTTT - TRBJ1-5 TRBV10-1 -
CASSSTGTLQETQYF TGCGCCAGCAGCTCCACTGGGACTCTTCAAGAGACCCAGTACTTC - TRBJ2-5 TRBV5-1 -
CAAPLLAGNTDTQYF TGTGCCGCCCCCCTACTAGCGGGGAACACAGATACGCAGTATTTT - TRBJ2-3 TRBV2 TRBD2
CVTGSSTCEQYF TGTGTCACAGGGTCCTCAACCTGCGAGCAGTACTTC - TRBJ2-7 TRBV28 -
CASSLGPQTYEQYF TGTGCCAGCAGCTTGGGGCCCCAAACCTACGAGCAGTACTTC - TRBJ2-7 TRBV11-2 -
CASSIGAGGTYEQYF TGTGCCAGTAGTATAGGGGCGGGAGGAACCTACGAGCAGTACTTC - TRBJ2-7 TRBV19 TRBD2
CASSPGGNTEAFF TGTGCCAGCAGCCCCGGGGGGAACACTGAAGCTTTCTTT - TRBJ1-1 TRBV7-6 -
CAISDQGRETQYF TGTGCCATCAGTGACCAGGGCAGAGAGACCCAGTACTTC once TRBJ2-5 TRBV10-3 -
CSVVTGLGAEQYF TGCAGCGTTGTGACAGGGCTCGGGGCCGAGCAGTACTTC - TRBJ2-7 TRBV29-1 TRBD1
CASSLSGQASYEQYF TGCGCCAGCAGCTTGTCGGGACAGGCCTCCTACGAGCAGTACTTC - TRBJ2-7 TRBV5-1 TRBD1
CASSPTQRNYGYTF TGTGCCAGCAGTCCGACACAAAGAAACTATGGCTACACCTTC - TRBJ1-2 TRBV28 -
CASSQLGGVTEQYF TGTGCCAGCAGCCAATTAGGGGGGGTAACCGAGCAGTACTTC few TRBJ2-7 TRBV16 -
CASTPGLAGGFNTGELFF TGCGCCAGCACCCCGGGACTAGCGGGAGGGTTTAACACCGGGGAGCTGTTTTTT - TRBJ2-2 TRBV5-1 TRBD2
CASSQGVGQPSGNTIYF TGTGCCAGCAGCCAGGGGGTGGGACAGCCCTCTGGAAACACCATATATTTT - TRBJ1-3 TRBV4-2 TRBD1
CASTPGGGIIPHNEQFF TGTGCCAGCACCCCAGGCGGCGGGATAATCCCCCACAATGAGCAGTTCTTC - TRBJ2-1 TRBV2 -
CASSQIGTSLNEQFF TGCGCCAGCAGCCAAATCGGGACTAGCTTGAATGAGCAGTTCTTC - TRBJ2-1 TRBV4-1 TRBD2
CASSLDGYTEAFF TGCGCCAGCAGCTTGGACGGTTACACTGAAGCTTTCTTT - TRBJ1-1 TRBV5-1 -
CASSQDRDREAFF TGTGCCAGCAGCCAAGACAGGGATCGTGAAGCTTTCTTT - TRBJ1-1 TRBV4-2 -
CASSQGTGTYEQYF TGTGCCAGCAGCCAGGGGACGGGAACCTACGAGCAGTACTTC - TRBJ2-7 TRBV2 -
CSVEDREGETQYF TGCAGCGTTGAAGATAGGGAGGGAGAGACCCAGTACTTC - TRBJ2-5 TRBV29-1 TRBD2
CASSLALAYEQYF TGTGCCAGCAGTTTAGCACTAGCCTACGAGCAGTACTTC once TRBJ2-7 TRBV28 -
CSSSLTGQRETDTQYF TGTTCCAGCAGCTTGACGGGTCAACGCGAAACAGATACGCAGTATTTT - TRBJ2-3 TRBV7-9 -
CASSPDRASEKLFF TGCGCCAGCAGCCCTGACAGGGCAAGTGAAAAACTGTTTTTT - TRBJ1-4 TRBV5-1 TRBD1
CASSPYTSGRAGGELFF TGTGCCAGCAGCCCTTATACTAGCGGGAGGGCCGGCGGGGAGCTGTTTTTT - TRBJ2-2 TRBV12-1 -
CASSLVAAQGEKLFF TGTGCCAGCAGCTTAGTCGCAGCCCAGGGTGAAAAACTGTTTTTT few TRBJ1-4 TRBV7-8 -
CASSIYERRGEKLFF TGTGCCAGTAGTATCTATGAACGCCGGGGTGAAAAACTGTTTTTT - TRBJ1-4 TRBV19 -
CAWSCTQGRGCSYNEQFF TGTGCCTGGTCGTGTACACAGGGAAGGGGATGCTCCTACAATGAGCAGTTCTTC - TRBJ2-1 TRBV30 -